The 24 T cell receptor beta chains below all came from one sample that was sequenced in a study of cytomegalovirus exposure and HLA in healthy donors. The table came from immunoSEQ multiplex PCR; TCRdb's copy has only in-frame clones and leaves some out. The sample has fewer than 100,000 clones, approximately 90% seen once; the top ten hold roughly 1.9%. The sequenced material came from PBMCs. The receptors were gathered from a man under 40 in good health and CMV-seronegative.

V usage is TRBV25-1 and J usage is TRBJ2-7; 9 positions agree with TRBD1. V lost 5 bases and J lost 5; bases outside the gene matches: 4. The CDR3 length is 13 residues. From germline, CDR1 is MGHDK and CDR2 SYGVNS. This CDR3 is CASSSRTGDEQYF. As DNA, the CDR3 is TGTGCCAGCAGTTCCAGGACAGGGGACGAGCAGTACTTC.

The V and J genes are TRBV5-1 and TRBJ2-7, with D unresolved. Germline lookup yields CDR1 SGHRS and CDR2 YFSETQ. The length of the CDR3 is 11 residues. Trimming removed 4 bases at V and 7 bases at J, with 9 bases between. CDR3 sequence reads: CASSLMEEQYF. DNA for the CDR3: TGCGCCAGCAGCCTAATGGAGGAGCAGTACTTC.

The V and J genes are TRBV21-1 and TRBJ2-5; the table's D gene call, TRBD1, was not cross checked with the DNA. TRBV21-1 is a pseudogene segment. The CDR3 is 16 residues long. The CDR3 protein is CASSKRAGGQQETQYF. Written as DNA, the CDR3 is TGTGCCAGCAGCAAAAGGGCAGGGGGGCAGCAAGAGACCCAGTACTTC.

The rearrangement uses TRBV7-6 and TRBJ2-2, with TRBD1 matching 8 bases. CDR1 is SGHVS, CDR2 FNYEAQ, per germline. The length of the CDR3 is 14 residues. After removal of 4 bases from V and 5 bases from J, the junction contained 3 bases not matched to a gene. The CDR3 sequence is CASSWTGPTGELFF. The CDR3 DNA reads TGTGCCAGCAGCTGGACAGGGCCAACCGGGGAGCTGTTTTTT.

The rearrangement links TRBV9 to TRBJ1-2; TRBD1 aligns across 7 bases. CDR3 length: 15 residues. With 2 bases clipped from V and 2 bases from J, the junction kept 6 bases outside the gene matches. From germline, CDR1 is SGDLS and CDR2 YYNGEE. The CDR3 bases are TGTGCCAGCAGCGTCGACGCGGGACAGAACTATGGCTACACCTTC. It translates to CASSVDAGQNYGYTF. Drawing the rest from reference TRBV9 and TRBJ1-2, the complete variable domain is DSGVTQTPKHLITATGQRVTLRCSPRSGDLSVYWYQQSLDQGLQFLIQYYNGEERAKGNILERFSAQQFPDLHSELNLSSLELGDSALYFCASSVDAGQNYGYTFGSGTRLTVV.

The chain recombines TRBV7-9 with TRBJ2-2, with 8 positions matching TRBD1. The V and J ends lost 5 bases and 3 bases, in that order; junction bases with no gene match: 8. CDR1 and CDR2 (germline): SEHNR, FQNEAQ (reference sequence). The CDR3 contains 16 residues. CDR3 region: CASSTRQGLDTGELFF. DNA for the CDR3: TGTGCCAGCAGCACCCGACAGGGGTTGGACACCGGGGAGCTGTTTTTT.

The chain links TRBV29-1 to TRBJ2-1; tentative D call: TRBD2 (7 bases). Germline CDR1 is SQVTM and CDR2 is ANQGSEA. Trimming removed 7 bases from V and 4 bases from J, with 23 bases in between. The CDR3 covers 16 residues. CDR3 coding DNA: TGCAGCGCTGAGCCCGTAAGGACTAGGGGGTACAATGAGCAGTTCTTC. It is translated as CSAEPVRTRGYNEQFF.

The V gene is TRBV10-3, the J gene TRBJ2-7, with no clear D. The V gene's germline CDR1 is ENHRY and CDR2 SYGVKD. V was pared by 0 bases and J by 3 bases, with 6 bases between. This CDR3 region has 13 residues. In DNA, the CDR3 is TGTGCCATCAGTGAGTCGGGCAGCTACGAGCAGTACTTC. Protein sequence: CAISESGSYEQYF.

The chain combines TRBV9 with TRBJ2-2; 7 bases align to TRBD1. V was clipped by 7 bases and J by 4 bases; unmatched bases: 4. Germline CDR1 reads SGDLS; CDR2 reads YYNGEE. The CDR3 spans 13 residues. The CDR3 DNA reads TGTGCCAGCGGACAGGTCAGCACCGGGGAGCTGTTTTTT. This translates into CASGQVSTGELFF.

The chain recombines TRBV20-1 with TRBJ2-7; D might be TRBD1 (5 bases). Germline assignment: CDR1 DFQATT and CDR2 SNEGSKA (reference sequence). The CDR3 loop spans 11 amino acids. Trimming shortened V by 6 bases and J by 1 base, and 7 bases separated the two germline ends. The DNA of the CDR3 is TGCAGTGCCCAGGGTTCCTACGAGCAGTACTTC. It translates to CSAQGSYEQYF.

The V and J genes are TRBV7-9 and TRBJ1-2; 9 bases are shared with TRBD1. The CDR3 loop spans 16 amino acids. After removal of 6 bases from V and 2 bases from J, the junction contained 10 bases not matched to a gene. Per germline, CDR1 SEHNR and CDR2 FQNEAQ (reference sequence). CDR3: CASSTETGGANYGYTF. DNA of the CDR3: TGTGCCAGCAGTACGGAAACAGGGGGCGCAAACTATGGCTACACCTTC.

The chain has TRBV5-4 and TRBJ1-2, with 9 bases identical to TRBD1. There are 15 residues in the CDR3. CDR1 and CDR2 from the germline V gene are SGHNT and YYREEE (reference sequence). Losses at the gene ends were 4 bases for V and 7 bases for J; bases not matched to a gene: 11. DNA of the CDR3: TGTGCCAGCAGCCCCAGCCCCGGGACAGGGTTTGGCTACACCTTC. Amino acids: CASSPSPGTGFGYTF.

The gene calls are TRBV6-5 and TRBJ2-7, with 10 bases identical to TRBD2. The CDR3 is 15 residues long. Germline-derived CDR1 and CDR2 are MNHEY and SVGAGI. V shed 7 bases and J 4 bases; nucleotides not matched to a gene: 10. The CDR3 sequence is CASTRGGTSDYEQYF. Here the CDR3 DNA reads TGTGCCAGCACCCGAGGCGGGACTAGCGATTACGAGCAGTACTTC.

Here the CDR3 reads CASSSGSGAYNEQFF. The CDR3, as DNA: TGTGCCAGCAGCTCGGGGAGTGGCGCGTACAATGAGCAGTTCTTC. J is TRBJ2-1 and V is TRBV7-2, with D possibly being TRBD2 (5 bases). V was pared by 4 bases and J by 4 bases, with 14 bases between. CDR3 size: 15 residues. Germline values: CDR1 SGHTA, CDR2 FQGNSA.

This chain links TRBV6-1 with TRBJ1-1, with no clear D. With 5 bases removed from V and 5 bases from J, the gap between germline ends came to 15 bases. The CDR3 extends over 14 amino acids. Per germline, CDR1 MNHNS and CDR2 SASEGT. CDR3 bases: TGTGCCAGCAGTCCCCCTAGGTATGGAACTGAAGCTTTCTTT. Amino acids: CASSPPRYGTEAFF.

The chain is built from TRBV11-2 and TRBJ1-2; the match to TRBD1 covers 7 bases. The junction had 7 bases not matched to a gene; V was cut back by 3 bases and J by 6 bases. Germline V CDR1 and CDR2: SGHAT, FQNNGV. CDR3 length: 14 residues. CDR3 coding DNA: TGTGCCAGCAGCTTGGATGACAGGGTTGATGGCTACACCTTC. Translated, it gives CASSLDDRVDGYTF.

The table lists this clone with a few counts. This rearrangement joins TRBV28 to TRBJ2-7; a weak D match, TRBD1 (6 bases). Germline V gene sequence: CDR1 MDHEN, CDR2 SYDVKM. V lost 7 bases, J lost 3 bases, and 16 bases lay in between. CDR3 size: 14 residues. The CDR3 bases are TGTGCCAGCACCGAGGCAGGGGCCAACTACGAGCAGTACTTC. Translation gives CASTEAGANYEQYF.

This chain joins TRBV11-2 and TRBJ2-5; D remains unclear. This CDR3 region has 11 residues. CDR1 is SGHAT and CDR2 is FQNNGV in the germline V gene. Trimming shortened V by 5 bases and J by 4 bases, and 5 bases separated the two germline ends. CDR3: CASSVGETQYF. DNA of the CDR3: TGTGCCAGCAGCGTCGGAGAGACCCAGTACTTC. The full variable domain, rest sourced from reference TRBV11-2 and TRBJ2-5, is EAGVAQSPRYKIIEKRQSVAFWCNPISGHATLYWYQQILGQGPKLLIQFQNNGVVDDSQLPKDRFSAERLKGVDSTLKIQPAKLEDSAVYLCASSVGETQYFGPGTRLLVL.

The gene calls are TRBV7-8 and TRBJ1-1; D is possibly TRBD1 (6 bases). CDR3 length: 13 residues. V lost 5 bases, J lost 2 bases, and 9 bases lay in between. CDR1 and CDR2 from the germline V gene are SGHVS and FQNEAQ. The CDR3: CASSGGYNTEAFF. CDR3 sequence (DNA): TGTGCCAGCAGCGGGGGCTATAACACTGAAGCTTTCTTT.

In its sample, this clone was seen a few times. The genes are TRBV7-2 and TRBJ1-1; D not certain. Germline lookup yields CDR1 SGHTA and CDR2 FQGNSA. The length of the CDR3 is 12 residues. Trimming left V 2 bases short and J 4 bases short, with 5 bases between. The CDR3 sequence is CASSLQFTEAFF. The DNA of the CDR3 is TGTGCCAGCAGCTTACAGTTCACTGAAGCTTTCTTT.

The gene calls are TRBV10-3 and TRBJ1-5, with D possibly TRBD1 on 6 matching bases. This CDR3 is built from 15 residues. From germline, CDR1 is ENHRY and CDR2 SYGVKD. The V and J ends lost 0 bases and 3 bases respectively, with 9 bases between them. In DNA, the CDR3 is TGTGCCATCAGTGAGTCCCCGGGACACAATCAGCCCCAGCATTTT. Residues: CAISESPGHNQPQHF.

The chain couples TRBV6-1 to TRBJ2-7; 9 bases map to TRBD2. V dropped 2 bases and J dropped 5; count of bases not matched to a gene: 10. Germline values: CDR1 MNHNS, CDR2 SASEGT. The CDR3 extends over 16 amino acids. CDR3 coding DNA: TGTGCCAGCAGTGAATCTCCGGCGGGAGGGCGTGACGAGCAGTACTTC. It encodes CASSESPAGGRDEQYF.

The V call is TRBV2, the J call TRBJ2-6, with a tentative D call TRBD2 (5 bases). The CDR3 has 15 amino acids. The V end lost 3 bases, the J end lost 0 bases, and 6 bases lay between the germline ends. Germline V lookup: CDR1 SNHLY, CDR2 FYNNEI. Here the CDR3 reads CASSDAGSGANVLTF. The CDR3 bases are TGTGCCAGCAGTGATGCGGGCTCTGGGGCCAACGTCCTGACTTTC.

This sequence joins TRBV30 and TRBJ2-1; 8 bases agree with TRBD2. From germline, CDR1 is GTSNPN and CDR2 SVGIG (reference sequence). The CDR3 is made up of 14 amino acids. With V trimmed by 8 bases and J by 6 bases, 12 bases remained unmatched. The CDR3 loop is CARTREGSPNEQFF. For the CDR3, the DNA is TGTGCCAGGACACGGGAGGGATCCCCCAATGAGCAGTTCTTC. Full variable domain (rest looked up from reference TRBV30 and TRBJ2-1): SQTIHQWPATLVQPVGSPLSLECTVEGTSNPNLYWYRQAAGRGLQLLFYSVGIGQISSEVPQNLSASRPQDRQFILSSKKLLLSDSGFYLCARTREGSPNEQFFGPGTRLTVL.